This T cell receptor beta chain was profiled in a study of cytomegalovirus exposure and HLA in healthy donors. Study-wide points: Excluded: some indistinguishable V segments such as TRBV6-2 and TRBV6-3. One cluster of highly shared sequence variants probably arose as a sequencing artifact. Later analysis identified several of the most significant clusters that appeared linked to common viral pathogens.

A note on this clone: The antigen is not known.

Primers included in the PCR were 60 Vbeta and 13 Jbeta primers. Sequencing was performed with immunoSEQ multiplex PCR; in TCRdb, only in-frame clones are kept and a portion is missing. The top ten hold roughly 2.4% of the sample, which has approximately 78,000 clones, roughly 84% seen once. V shed 0 bases, J shed 8 bases, and the junction held 5 bases outside the gene matches. This CDR3 spans 16 amino acids. The sequencing input was PBMCs. The TCR was taken from a woman aged 45-59 years in good health and CMV-seronegative. This chain connects TRBV5-3 to TRBJ1-6, with TRBD1 matching 10 bases. TRBV5-3 is treated as an ORF (open reading frame) with a function not yet certain. Written as DNA, the CDR3 is TGTGCCAGAAGCTTGGTAAAAGACAGGGGGCATTCACCCCTCCACTTT. It specifies CARSLVKDRGHSPLHF.